A few counts support the clone carrying this T cell receptor beta chain. The antigen is not known. Unique molecular identifiers tagged the TCRbeta library. TCRdb re-derived calls from the PCR reads in MiXCR, one entry per CDR3 protein. Here the sample spans 530,000 or so distinct CDR3 sequences, 20% to 30% being singletons. The data were taken from a study of T-cell reconstitution after alpha-beta-depleted transplantation in children. Study-level findings and limits: Newly produced T cells mostly accounted for T-cell counts and diversity one year post-transplant. High day-60 TCRbeta diversity in some patients came from surviving recipient T cells and thymic progenitors. There were reportedly several hundred expanded graft clones from which alpha-beta T cells came about two months after transplant.

The input for sequencing was PBMCs, taken before TCRalphabeta/CD19-depleted stem cell transplant. This sequence was found in a boy in the first two years of life with Wiskott-Aldrich syndrome, due to receive a stem cell transplant.

The CDR3 loop is CTAWGGAVNEQFF. The CDR3 nucleotides are TGCACAGCTTGGGGGGGAGCGGTAAATGAGCAGTTCTTC. The V and J genes are TRBV20-1 and TRBJ2-1; TRBD2 matches at 7 bases. The CDR3 is made up of 13 amino acids. Germline CDR1 is DFQATT and CDR2 is SNEGSKA (reference sequence).